Below are 27 T cell receptor beta chains sequenced from a single sample in a study of persistence of HIV-infected CD4 T cells. The libraries were made with immunoSEQ version 4 in survey mode. Data came from immunoSEQ multiplex PCR; TCRdb stores just in-frame clones and leaves some out. The sample shows roughly 41,000 clones, 87% of them seen only once. No antigen has been assigned to these receptors. Anti-CD3/anti-CD28 beads served as a nonspecific positive control stimulus. Responding CD4+ T cells were sorted by upregulation of both CD40 ligand and CD69. Sequenced material: CD4+ T cells sorted from PBMCs after approximately 20-hour stimulation, taken from a patient who received antiretroviral therapy. The receptors here all came from an adult man with HIV who was CMV-seropositive.

The sample holds one count of this clone. The chain recombines TRBV30 with TRBJ1-5; 10 bases are a match to TRBD1. V dropped 1 base and J dropped 0; count of bases not matched to a gene: 3. Germline V gene lookup returns CDR1 GTSNPN and CDR2 SVGIG (reference sequence). CDR3 length: 16 residues. As DNA, the CDR3 is TGTGCCTGGAGTGGGGACAGGGGATATAGCAATCAGCCCCAGCATTTT. It is translated as CAWSGDRGYSNQPQHF.

The chain has TRBV27 and TRBJ2-1; the match to TRBD2 covers 10 bases. The CDR3 has 20 amino acids. V dropped 5 bases and J dropped 9; count of bases not matched to a gene: 25. Germline CDR1 reads MNHEY; CDR2 reads SMNVEV (reference sequence). CDR3 nucleotide sequence: TGTGCCAGCAGTCGGCGGGGGGGGTTTCCCTCGGAACTAGCGGGAATTGAGCAGTTCTTC. It specifies CASSRRGGFPSELAGIEQFF.

V and J are TRBV6-2 or TRBV6-3 and TRBJ1-2; D unresolved. CDR3 size: 13 residues. Per the germline V gene, CDR1 is MNHEY and CDR2 is SVGEGT. The germline V and J ends were trimmed by 5 bases and 5 bases, with 12 bases remaining between them. Here the CDR3 DNA reads TGTGCCAGCAGTCCCGGGAGGAATTATGGCTACACCTTC. Translating it yields CASSPGRNYGYTF.

This clone appeared once. The rearrangement links TRBV7-2 to TRBJ2-3; 10 bases map to TRBD2. This CDR3 is built from 16 residues. From germline, CDR1 is SGHTA and CDR2 FQGNSA. V was clipped by 5 bases and J by 3 bases; unmatched bases: 8. DNA of the CDR3: TGTGCCAGCAGCCCTCAAGCGGGAGGGGGAACAGATACGCAGTATTTT. Its protein product is CASSPQAGGGTDTQYF.

This clone was seen a single time. This chain joins TRBV30 and TRBJ1-2; 7 positions agree with TRBD1. The trim removed 3 bases at V and 2 bases at J, leaving 6 bases unmatched. The CDR3 is 14 amino acids. In germline, CDR1 is GTSNPN, CDR2 SVGIG (reference sequence). Here the CDR3 reads CAWSLTGTNYGYTF. The CDR3 DNA is TGTGCCTGGAGCCTGACAGGGACGAACTATGGCTACACCTTC.

The rearrangement joins TRBV29-1 to TRBJ1-1; D is ambiguous. The length of the CDR3 is 10 residues. Germline CDR1 is SQVTM and CDR2 is ANQGSEA. The V end was cut by 7 bases, the J end by 1 base, with 4 bases between. The CDR3 protein is CSAENTEAFF. The CDR3 DNA follows: TGCAGCGCTGAGAACACTGAAGCTTTCTTT.

The chain uses TRBV7-2 and TRBJ2-6; 7 positions match TRBD1. This CDR3 region has 19 residues. Germline V gene data show CDR1 as SGHTA and CDR2 as FQGNSA. With 7 bases clipped from V and 2 bases from J, the junction kept 17 bases outside the gene matches. Written as DNA, the CDR3 is TGTGCCAGCACCTCGACAGGGATGGTGCCCGATACTGGGGCCAACGTCCTGACTTTC. Translating gives CASTSTGMVPDTGANVLTF.

The chain combines TRBV5-4 with TRBJ1-6; 9 bases are a match to TRBD1. The CDR3 spans 15 residues. CDR1 is SGHNT, CDR2 YYREEE, per germline (reference sequence). Trimming removed 4 bases from V and 9 bases from J; junction bases left unmatched: 8. In nucleotides, the CDR3 is TGTGCCAGCAGCACGGGACAGGGCGCTACTTCACCCCTCCACTTT. Residues: CASSTGQGATSPLHF.

The sample holds one count of this clone. Within the sample, other DNA sequences also encode this same CDR3. The chain recombines TRBV10-3 with TRBJ1-3; TRBD1 might be the D (5 bases). This CDR3 contains 13 residues. V was clipped by 8 bases and J by 0 bases, with 8 bases between them. Germline V lookup: CDR1 ENHRY, CDR2 SYGVKD. The CDR3 protein is CAIRDSSGNTIYF. CDR3 nucleotide sequence: TGTGCCATCCGAGACAGCTCTGGAAACACCATATATTTT.

This chain uses TRBV5-1 with TRBJ2-7; D is perhaps TRBD1 or TRBD2 (5 bases each). The CDR3 has 13 amino acids. Germline V gene data show CDR1 as SGHRS and CDR2 as YFSETQ. Trimming shortened V by 7 bases and J by 5 bases, and 16 bases separated the two germline ends. The CDR3 sequence is CASGLTEPHEQYF. For the CDR3, the DNA is TGCGCCAGCGGACTGACAGAGCCACACGAGCAGTACTTC.

The chain employs TRBV10-1 and TRBJ1-1; no reliable D call. Per germline, CDR1 WNHNN and CDR2 SYGVQD (reference sequence). The CDR3 covers 12 residues. V was clipped by 5 bases and J by 2 bases, with 6 bases between them. The CDR3 DNA is TGCGCCAGCAGTCTCGGAAACACTGAAGCTTTCTTT. Protein: CASSLGNTEAFF.

The chain is built from TRBV19 and TRBJ2-7; D ambiguous. Germline V CDR1 and CDR2: LNHDA, SQIVND (reference sequence). V lost 3 bases, J lost 2 bases, and 8 bases lay in between. The CDR3 is 13 amino acids. CDR3 nucleotides: TGTGCCAGTAGTATGAAACATACCTACGAGCAGTACTTC. Its protein is CASSMKHTYEQYF.

The chain couples TRBV7-2 to TRBJ1-5; perhaps TRBD1 as D (6 bases). The CDR3 has 16 residues. V was cut by 2 bases and J by 2 bases, with 13 bases left in between. Per germline, CDR1 SGHTA and CDR2 FQGNSA. Here the CDR3 DNA reads TGTGCCAGCAGCTTAACAGGAGGGGGGGGCAATCAGCCCCAGCATTTT. It encodes CASSLTGGGGNQPQHF. Based on the CDR3 plus reference TRBV7-2 and TRBJ1-5, the full variable domain is GAGVSQSPSNKVTEKGKDVELRCDPISGHTALYWYRQSLGQGLEFLIYFQGNSAPDKSGLPSDRFSAERTGGSVSTLTIQRTQQEDSAVYLCASSLTGGGGNQPQHFGDGTRLSIL.

This clone is a singleton in its sample. The chain carries TRBV6-2 or TRBV6-3 and TRBJ1-5; 8 bases line up with TRBD1. V lost 6 bases and J lost 7; bases outside the gene matches: 8. Germline V gene lookup returns CDR1 MNHEY and CDR2 SVGEGT. The CDR3 extends over 14 amino acids. In DNA, the CDR3 is TGTGCCAGCAGCCCAGGGGGCGGATGGCAGCCCCAGCATTTT. Protein: CASSPGGGWQPQHF.

The chain combines TRBV4-1 with TRBJ2-1; 12 bases are shared with TRBD2. This CDR3 contains 21 residues. Germline CDR1 and CDR2: MGHRA and YSYEKL. The V and J ends lost 2 bases and 0 bases, in that order; junction bases with no gene match: 14. The DNA for the CDR3 is TGCGCCAGCAGCCAAAAAAGCGCCGGGACTAGCGGGTTTAGCTCCTACAATGAGCAGTTCTTC. The encoded protein is CASSQKSAGTSGFSSYNEQFF.

To note about this clone: Other nucleotide sequences in the sample specify the same CDR3. The CDR3 region has the DNA TGTGCCAGTAGTATCCGGACGGGTAATCAGCCCCAGCATTTT. It yields the protein CASSIRTGNQPQHF. V and J are TRBV19 and TRBJ1-5, with D hard to call. This CDR3 has 14 residues. V lost 3 bases and J lost 4, with 10 bases in between. Germline lookup yields CDR1 LNHDA and CDR2 SQIVND (reference sequence).

The chain employs TRBV10-3 and TRBJ1-1; 8 bases line up with TRBD1. With V trimmed by 8 bases and J by 5 bases, 7 bases remained unmatched. This CDR3 has 13 residues. The germline gives CDR1 ENHRY, CDR2 SYGVKD. CDR3 amino acids: CAIRTGRGTEAFF. For the CDR3, the DNA is TGTGCCATCCGGACAGGGAGAGGGACTGAAGCTTTCTTT.

The chain couples TRBV10-1 to TRBJ2-7, with 8 bases identical to TRBD2. CDR1 is WNHNN, CDR2 SYGVQD, per germline (reference sequence). This CDR3 spans 12 amino acids. Trimming removed 5 bases from V and 5 bases from J; junction bases left unmatched: 2. The DNA for the CDR3 is TGCGCCAGCAGTCCGGGAGGGGACGAGCAGTACTTC. Amino acids: CASSPGGDEQYF.

The V gene is TRBV20-1, the J gene TRBJ2-7, with D unresolved. V gave up 6 bases and J gave up 2 bases, with 8 bases separating them. This CDR3 spans 11 amino acids. Germline-derived CDR1 and CDR2 are DFQATT and SNEGSKA (reference sequence). The CDR3 nucleotides read TGCAGTGCAGAGGTCCCCTACGAGCAGTACTTC. It specifies CSAEVPYEQYF.

The J gene is TRBJ1-3, the V gene TRBV30; D is possibly TRBD1 (6 bases). V was pared by 4 bases and J by 4 bases, with 17 bases between. The CDR3 totals 15 residues. Germline CDR1 is GTSNPN and CDR2 is SVGIG (reference sequence). CDR3 sequence: CAWTNWGAGGNTIYF. CDR3 in DNA: TGTGCCTGGACTAACTGGGGGGCTGGAGGAAACACCATATATTTT. The full variable domain, with the rest looked up from reference TRBV30 and TRBJ1-3, is SQTIHQWPATLVQPVGSPLSLECTVEGTSNPNLYWYRQAAGRGLQLLFYSVGIGQISSEVPQNLSASRPQDRQFILSSKKLLLSDSGFYLCAWTNWGAGGNTIYFGEGSWLTVV.

V and J are TRBV7-8 and TRBJ1-1, with 7 bases fitting TRBD1. CDR1 and CDR2 from the germline V gene are SGHVS and FQNEAQ. CDR3 length: 12 amino acids. J lost 3 bases, V lost 6 bases, and 1 base had no gene match. As DNA, the CDR3 is TGTGCCAGCAGAGACAGGGACACTGAAGCTTTCTTT. Its translation: CASRDRDTEAFF.

The chain uses TRBV9 and TRBJ2-1; 7 bases map to TRBD2. V was clipped by 0 bases and J by 0 bases; unmatched bases: 6. The length of the CDR3 is 17 residues. Germline CDR1 reads SGDLS; CDR2 reads YYNGEE. CDR3 residues: CASSVVRGGSSYNEQFF. CDR3 DNA sequence: TGTGCCAGCAGCGTAGTAAGAGGCGGGAGCTCCTACAATGAGCAGTTCTTC. Filled out from reference TRBV9 and TRBJ2-1, the complete variable domain reads DSGVTQTPKHLITATGQRVTLRCSPRSGDLSVYWYQQSLDQGLQFLIQYYNGEERAKGNILERFSAQQFPDLHSELNLSSLELGDSALYFCASSVVRGGSSYNEQFFGPGTRLTVL.

The rearrangement joins TRBV13 to TRBJ1-5, with TRBD1 as a possible D gene (6 bases). Germline CDR1 PRHDT, CDR2 FYEKMQ (reference sequence). CDR3 length: 15 residues. V was clipped by 5 bases and J by 4 bases, with 15 bases between them. CDR3 amino acids: CASSRQALRNQPQHF. CDR3 nucleotides: TGTGCCAGCAGCCGACAGGCGTTGAGGAATCAGCCCCAGCATTTT.

V and J are TRBV4-2 and TRBJ1-6, with a weak D call TRBD1 (5 bases). V lost 0 bases and J lost 7, with 10 bases in between. The CDR3 covers 15 residues. CDR1 is LGHNA and CDR2 is YNFKEQ in the germline V gene. The CDR3 region is CASSQDKQANSPLHF. For the CDR3, the DNA is TGTGCCAGCAGCCAAGATAAACAGGCGAATTCACCCCTCCACTTT.

The count of this clone is one. The chain uses TRBV25-1 and TRBJ1-1; D gene ambiguous. This CDR3 is 14 amino acids long. The V end was cut by 1 base, the J end by 9 bases, with 15 bases between. Germline V gene data show CDR1 as MGHDK and CDR2 as SYGVNS. The CDR3 loop is CASSEFGPGRQAFF. CDR3 coding DNA: TGTGCCAGCAGTGAATTTGGACCGGGCCGGCAAGCTTTCTTT.

V is TRBV18 and J is TRBJ2-1; TRBD1 matches at 7 bases. The length of the CDR3 is 18 residues. Germline V gene data show CDR1 as KGHSH and CDR2 as LQKENI. V dropped 3 bases and J dropped 8; count of bases not matched to a gene: 19. This CDR3 reads CASSPAFVRGQTRDEQFF. As DNA, the CDR3 is TGTGCCAGCTCACCGGCGTTCGTTCGGGGACAGACTCGCGATGAGCAGTTCTTC.

The chain couples TRBV11-3 to TRBJ2-1, with 14 positions matching TRBD2. V shed 5 bases, J shed 12 bases, and the junction held 9 bases outside the gene matches. This CDR3 is built from 15 residues. Germline V gene sequence: CDR1 SGHNT, CDR2 YENEEA. CDR3 sequence: CASSPGGLAGEGQFF. CDR3 nucleotide sequence: TGTGCCAGCAGCCCAGGGGGACTAGCGGGGGAAGGGCAGTTCTTC.